A single sample gave rise to the 2 T cell receptor beta chains below, sequenced in a study of CD8 T cells in Susac syndrome. With random hexamers, roughly 0.45 to 1 ug RNA was reverse transcribed. TCRdb analysed the immunoSEQ multiplex PCR reads with MiXCR anew, one entry per CDR3 protein. In the table there are about 150,000 distinct CDR3 sequences, under 95% of which are singletons. Sample: CD4+ T cells from PBMCs. Receptor source: a human donor in good health.

V is TRBV11-2 and J is TRBJ2-5, with unresolved D. Germline values: CDR1 SGHAT, CDR2 FQNNGV. Trimming shortened V by 3 bases and J by 5 bases, and 10 bases separated the two germline ends. The CDR3 runs to 13 residues. The CDR3 DNA reads TGTGCCAGCAGCTTTGGGGAATTCGAGACCCAGTACTTC. Translation: CASSFGEFETQYF.

The J gene is TRBJ2-5, the V gene TRBV4-1, with 7 nucleotides matching TRBD2. Germline V gives CDR1 MGHRA, CDR2 YSYEKL. V was pared by 4 bases and J by 5 bases, with 7 bases of the junction left unmatched. CDR3 length: 14 amino acids. Here the CDR3 DNA reads TGCGCCAGCAGCCGCGGGGGAGGGTGGGAGACCCAGTACTTC. Its protein is CASSRGGGWETQYF.